This T cell receptor (beta chain) was identified during a study of shared clonotypes between healthy human individuals. Clones were read by immunoSEQ multiplex PCR, and TCRdb kept only the in-frame ones, dropping some. The data show 550,000 to 800,000 clones, 90% seen once. This clonotype was obtained from a man between 18 and 35 years old in good health. Some clones in this sample may be carry-over from other donors' samples. Sequenced input: memory CD8+ T cells from PBMCs. The subset was: CD45RO+ cells pooled with CCR7-negative TemRA cells.

This CDR3 reads CASSLRWNEQYF. CDR3 nucleotide sequence: TGTGCCAGCAGCTTGAGGTGGAACGAGCAGTACTTC. The V gene is TRBV5-6, the J gene TRBJ2-7; no definite D call. Trimming removed 1 base from V and 5 bases from J, with 7 bases in between. This CDR3 has 12 residues. From germline, CDR1 is SGHDT and CDR2 YYEEEE.